Listed here are 8 T cell receptor beta chains from one sample, sequenced in a study of CD8 T cells in Susac syndrome. Random hexamers were used to reverse transcribe the RNA input (about 0.45 to 1 ug). From the immunoSEQ multiplex PCR reads, TCRdb called clonotypes with MiXCR, one entry per CDR3 protein. This table has roughly 190,000 distinct CDR3 sequences, approximately 93% appearing once. Sequencing used CD4+ T cells from PBMCs. The receptors come from a human donor in good health.

The chain joins TRBV3-1 to TRBJ2-3, with 12 bases that match TRBD2. The CDR3 covers 16 residues. The V gene end was trimmed by 6 bases and the J gene end by 8 bases; junction bases not matched to a gene: 12. Germline values: CDR1 LGHDT, CDR2 YNNKEL (reference sequence). As DNA, the CDR3 is TGTGCCAGCAGACTTTTAACTAGCGGGGGGCGAGGTACGCAGTATTTT. Protein: CASRLLTSGGRGTQYF.

J is TRBJ2-5 and V is TRBV6-5; tentatively, D is TRBD2 (6 bases). Germline CDR1 reads MNHEY; CDR2 reads SVGAGI. The CDR3 loop spans 16 amino acids. The V gene lost 0 bases and the J gene lost 7 bases, with 18 bases spanning the gap. CDR3 DNA sequence: TGTGCCAGCAGTTACTCGCCCTTAATTGGGGAGGTGACCCAGTACTTC. Amino acid sequence: CASSYSPLIGEVTQYF.

This sequence joins TRBV28 and TRBJ2-7, with 9 bases fitting TRBD1. The junction had 6 bases not matched to a gene; V was cut back by 6 bases and J by 3 bases. This CDR3 has 14 residues. From germline, CDR1 is MDHEN and CDR2 SYDVKM. The CDR3 loop is CASRTGQGHYEQYF. The CDR3 coding sequence is TGTGCCAGCAGGACCGGACAGGGGCACTACGAGCAGTACTTC. The variable domain in full, with the rest retrieved from reference TRBV28 and TRBJ2-7, is DVKVTQSSRYLVKRTGEKVFLECVQDMDHENMFWYRQDPGLGLRLIYFSYDVKMKEKGDIPEGYSVSREKKERFSLILESASTNQTSMYLCASRTGQGHYEQYFGPGTRLTVT.

The chain is built from TRBV4-1 and TRBJ2-5, with 7 bases lining up with TRBD1. The trim removed 1 base at V and 5 bases at J, leaving 4 bases unmatched. Germline V gene lookup returns CDR1 MGHRA and CDR2 YSYEKL. CDR3 length: 14 residues. CDR3 DNA: TGCGCCAGCAGCCAAGCCCAGACAGGGGAGACCCAGTACTTC. Residues: CASSQAQTGETQYF.

The V and J genes are TRBV11-1 and TRBJ2-3; 7 bases align to TRBD1. After removal of 6 bases from V and 1 base from J, the junction contained 4 bases not matched to a gene. This CDR3 is 14 amino acids long. Germline assignment: CDR1 SGHAT and CDR2 FQDESV (reference sequence). CDR3 amino acids: CASSLQGRTDTQYF. CDR3 bases: TGTGCCAGCAGTTTACAGGGGCGCACAGATACGCAGTATTTT.

The chain couples TRBV19 to TRBJ2-7; possibly TRBD1 or TRBD2 for D (5 bases each). V lost 2 bases to trimming and J lost 6 bases, with 11 bases between them. The germline V gene has CDR1 LNHDA and CDR2 SQIVND (reference sequence). There are 13 residues in the CDR3. CDR3 sequence (DNA): TGTGCCAGTAGTATATACCGGGGCAGCGAGCAGTACTTC. It yields the protein CASSIYRGSEQYF.

The chain links TRBV25-1 to TRBJ1-2; TRBD1 is a possible D gene (5 bases). This CDR3 spans 13 amino acids. Trimming left V 3 bases short and J 4 bases short, with 9 bases between. The V gene's germline CDR1 is MGHDK and CDR2 SYGVNS. The CDR3 reads CASSEAGLYGYTF. As DNA, the CDR3 is TGTGCCAGCAGTGAGGCAGGGCTCTATGGCTACACCTTC.

This rearrangement joins TRBV20-1 to TRBJ2-1; D ambiguous. Trimming took off 6 bases at V and 6 bases at J, with 12 bases between the two ends. CDR3 length: 12 amino acids. Germline loops: CDR1 DFQATT, CDR2 SNEGSKA (reference sequence). CDR3 protein: CSALSLSNEQFF. CDR3 bases: TGCAGTGCCCTCTCCCTCAGCAATGAGCAGTTCTTC.